Presented here are 29 T cell receptor beta chains from one specimen sequenced in a study of immune evolution from preneoplasia to lung adenocarcinoma. Assay: immunoSEQ multiplex PCR; the TCRdb copy retains only in-frame clones and omits some. Among about 4,800 clones listed, roughly 82% were seen once. The sequenced sample was FFPE lung adenocarcinoma in situ tissue. The receptor source for this set is a person aged 65-85 years with lung adenocarcinoma.

The J gene is TRBJ2-3, the V gene TRBV18; D may be TRBD1 (6 bases). This CDR3 is built from 14 residues. Between the trimmed V and J ends, which lost 3 bases and 2 bases, there was a span of 9 bases. The germline V gene has CDR1 KGHSH and CDR2 LQKENI. In DNA form, the CDR3 reads TGTGCCAGCTCACCCCAGGGGATCACAGATACGCAGTATTTT. This codes for CASSPQGITDTQYF.

This clone was seen a single time. This chain uses TRBV6-1 with TRBJ1-5, with 7 nucleotides matching TRBD1. Trimming at V came to 5 bases and at J to 5 bases, leaving 6 bases not matched to a gene. The CDR3 runs 14 residues. The germline CDR1 and CDR2 sequences are MNHNS and SASEGT. CDR3 sequence (DNA): TGTGCCAGCAGTAAAACAGGGGTGGATCAGCCCCAGCATTTT. Protein product: CASSKTGVDQPQHF.

The J gene is TRBJ2-5, the V gene TRBV2; 10 bases align to TRBD2. Germline V lookup: CDR1 SNHLY, CDR2 FYNNEI. V shed 3 bases, J shed 4 bases, and the junction held 8 bases outside the gene matches. CDR3 length: 16 amino acids. The CDR3 protein is CASSDPLAGRPETQYF. The CDR3 DNA sequence: TGTGCCAGCAGTGACCCACTAGCGGGAAGGCCAGAGACCCAGTACTTC.

CDR3 region: CATSRPNGDNEQFF. The CDR3 DNA is TGTGCCACCAGCAGACCGAATGGGGACAATGAGCAGTTCTTC. The chain has TRBV15 and TRBJ2-1; D call uncertain. This CDR3 has 14 amino acids. The V end was cut by 2 bases, the J end by 5 bases, with 10 bases between. In germline, CDR1 is LNHNV, CDR2 YYDKDF (reference sequence).

This chain links TRBV6-1 with TRBJ2-2; 9 nucleotides match TRBD1. The CDR3 totals 15 residues. Losses at the gene ends were 5 bases for V and 6 bases for J; bases not matched to a gene: 7. Germline V gene sequence: CDR1 MNHNS, CDR2 SASEGT. The CDR3 spells CASSRGTGISGELFF. CDR3 DNA: TGTGCCAGCAGTCGAGGGACAGGGATTTCCGGGGAGCTGTTTTTT.

V and J are TRBV4-1 and TRBJ2-1; unclear D gene. V was trimmed by 4 bases and J by 3 bases, leaving 13 bases between them. The CDR3 has 15 residues. The germline CDR1 and CDR2 sequences are MGHRA and YSYEKL. The CDR3 reads CASSPTRAFYNEQFF. The CDR3, as DNA: TGCGCCAGCAGCCCGACCCGGGCCTTCTACAATGAGCAGTTCTTC.

The chain is built from TRBV10-1 and TRBJ2-5, with 10 nucleotides matching TRBD1. J lost 0 bases, V lost 8 bases, and 3 bases had no gene match. This CDR3 has 14 residues. Germline loops: CDR1 WNHNN, CDR2 SYGVQD (reference sequence). The CDR3 region is CASGGQGHQETQYF. DNA for the CDR3: TGCGCCAGCGGGGGACAGGGGCACCAAGAGACCCAGTACTTC.

This chain uses TRBV2 with TRBJ1-2; no reliable D call. The CDR3 runs to 15 residues. With 6 bases removed from V and 0 bases from J, the gap between germline ends came to 14 bases. In germline, CDR1 is SNHLY, CDR2 FYNNEI. For the CDR3, the DNA is TGTGCCAGCAGAGGAGGCGTCACGGCTAACTATGGCTACACCTTC. This translates into CASRGGVTANYGYTF.

V is TRBV11-2 and J is TRBJ2-7; 9 nucleotides line up with TRBD2. The germline V gene has CDR1 SGHAT and CDR2 FQNNGV. V was pared by 3 bases and J by 2 bases, with 8 bases of the junction left unmatched. The CDR3 runs to 16 residues. In nucleotides, the CDR3 is TGTGCCAGCAGCTTCTTGACTAGCGGTTTTCCCTACGAGCAGTACTTC. Its translation: CASSFLTSGFPYEQYF.

The chain joins TRBV5-6 to TRBJ2-1; maybe TRBD1 (6 bases). The CDR3 is made up of 11 amino acids. V was clipped by 3 bases and J by 11 bases, with 9 bases between them. Germline-derived CDR1 and CDR2 are SGHDT and YYEEEE. The CDR3 region has the DNA TGTGCCAGCAGCTGGGGACAAAAGCAGTTCTTC. Amino acid sequence: CASSWGQKQFF.

The V gene is TRBV7-9, the J gene TRBJ1-3; TRBD1 matches at 9 bases. The CDR3 runs to 16 residues. V gave up 4 bases and J gave up 0 bases; unmatched junction bases: 4. Germline-derived CDR1 and CDR2 are SEHNR and FQNEAQ (reference sequence). CDR3: CASSSGQGISGNTIYF. The CDR3 DNA sequence: TGTGCCAGCAGCTCAGGACAGGGGATCTCTGGAAACACCATATATTTT.

The chain has TRBV7-2 and TRBJ1-4; D is ambiguous. CDR1 is SGHTA, CDR2 FQGNSA, per germline. Trimming removed 1 base at V and 7 bases at J, with 16 bases between. The CDR3 totals 16 residues. CDR3 coding DNA: TGTGCCAGCAGCTTAGACACAAACAAAGGGAGTGAAAAACTGTTTTTT. Its translation is CASSLDTNKGSEKLFF.

Here the CDR3 reads CASSVGLLAASDNEQFF. The CDR3 DNA follows: TGTGCCAGCAGCGTAGGTCTGCTAGCGGCGAGCGACAATGAGCAGTTCTTC. The V call is TRBV9, the J call TRBJ2-1; 7 bases match TRBD2. With 0 bases clipped from V and 5 bases from J, the junction kept 11 bases outside the gene matches. The CDR3 covers 17 residues. Germline assignment: CDR1 SGDLS and CDR2 YYNGEE.

The chain is built from TRBV7-9 and TRBJ2-5, with D tentatively TRBD1 or TRBD2 (5 bases each). Germline V lookup: CDR1 SEHNR, CDR2 FQNEAQ (reference sequence). Trimming left V 5 bases short and J 5 bases short, with 12 bases between. The CDR3 length is 13 residues. This CDR3 is CASSARGWETQYF. CDR3 coding DNA: TGTGCCAGCAGCGCCCGGGGCTGGGAGACCCAGTACTTC.

This clone was seen only once. The V gene is TRBV18, the J gene TRBJ2-3; D is possibly TRBD1 (7 bases). The V end lost 3 bases, the J end lost 5 bases, and 27 bases lay between the germline ends. The V gene's germline CDR1 is KGHSH and CDR2 LQKENI. This CDR3 has 19 amino acids. The CDR3 protein is CASSPTGIPGGTVKDTQYF. DNA of the CDR3: TGTGCCAGCTCACCGACAGGGATTCCAGGAGGGACCGTCAAAGATACGCAGTATTTT.

The rearrangement uses TRBV2 and TRBJ2-4, with D unclear. The CDR3 length is 12 residues. V lost 6 bases and J 0 bases, leaving 3 bases between the germline ends. Germline CDR1 and CDR2: SNHLY and FYNNEI. CDR3 amino acids: CASSLAKNIQYF. CDR3 nucleotide sequence: TGTGCCAGCAGCCTAGCCAAAAACATTCAGTACTTC.

This sequence joins TRBV4-1 and TRBJ2-7, with D maybe TRBD2 (6 bases). CDR3 length: 15 amino acids. The germline V and J ends were trimmed by 2 bases and 2 bases, with 13 bases remaining between them. Germline V gene lookup returns CDR1 MGHRA and CDR2 YSYEKL. This CDR3 is CASSQPGTLTYEQYF. DNA for the CDR3: TGCGCCAGCAGCCAACCCGGGACTCTGACCTACGAGCAGTACTTC.

This clone was recorded only once. The chain couples TRBV7-9 to TRBJ2-3; 7 positions match TRBD2. This CDR3 comprises 19 residues. Per the germline V gene, CDR1 is SEHNR and CDR2 is FQNEAQ (reference sequence). V shed 1 base, J shed 4 bases, and the junction held 17 bases outside the gene matches. Here the CDR3 DNA reads TGTGCCAGCAGCTTAGAGTTTGCTAGCGGTCGCCAAAGGGCAGATACGCAGTATTTT. It specifies CASSLEFASGRQRADTQYF.

The chain recombines TRBV11-2 with TRBJ2-1; the D is unclear. Germline CDR1 and CDR2: SGHAT and FQNNGV. There are 12 residues in the CDR3. Trimming took off 8 bases at V and 5 bases at J, with 10 bases between the two ends. CDR3 nucleotide sequence: TGTGCCAGCTGGGGTAGGAACAATGAGCAGTTCTTC. Residues: CASWGRNNEQFF.

This chain joins TRBV10-1 and TRBJ2-3; weak D call: TRBD2 (6 bases). Trimming removed 3 bases at V and 6 bases at J, with 10 bases between. The CDR3 sequence is 13 residues long. Germline CDR1 is WNHNN and CDR2 is SYGVQD (reference sequence). Written as DNA, the CDR3 is TGCGCCAGCAGTGAAGCCGGGACTGATACGCAGTATTTT. Translation gives CASSEAGTDTQYF.

V is TRBV6-5 and J is TRBJ1-5; TRBD1 matches at 8 bases. Germline values: CDR1 MNHEY, CDR2 SVGAGI. This CDR3 has 13 amino acids. Unmatched junction bases numbered 3, after V lost 7 bases and J lost 4 bases. CDR3 sequence: CASTRTGNQPQHF. The CDR3 nucleotides read TGTGCCAGCACCCGGACAGGGAATCAGCCCCAGCATTTT.

This rearrangement joins TRBV5-1 to TRBJ2-3; 9 nucleotides align to TRBD1. After removal of 3 bases from V and 5 bases from J, the junction contained 4 bases not matched to a gene. The CDR3 spans 14 residues. Germline-derived CDR1 and CDR2 are SGHRS and YFSETQ. This CDR3 is CASSSGQGGDTQYF. In DNA, the CDR3 is TGCGCCAGCAGCTCGGGACAGGGAGGAGATACGCAGTATTTT.

The V gene is TRBV28, the J gene TRBJ2-5; D is unresolved. Trimming pared 7 bases from V and 2 bases from J, leaving 5 bases between. Per germline, CDR1 MDHEN and CDR2 SYDVKM. The CDR3 has 11 residues. CDR3 amino acids: CASTSQETQYF. CDR3 in DNA: TGTGCCAGCACCTCGCAAGAGACCCAGTACTTC.

The rearrangement joins TRBV6-1 to TRBJ2-2; TRBD1 is a possible D gene (6 bases). CDR1 and CDR2 (germline): MNHNS, SASEGT. The CDR3 is made up of 14 amino acids. V was clipped by 7 bases and J by 7 bases, with 16 bases between them. The CDR3 reads CASTAKGESGELFF. The CDR3 DNA reads TGTGCCAGCACCGCGAAGGGGGAGAGCGGGGAGCTGTTTTTT.

The chain is built from TRBV11-3 and TRBJ2-7, with a weak D call TRBD2 (6 bases). The CDR3 has 14 residues. Trimming removed 1 base from V and 3 bases from J, with 10 bases in between. Germline loops: CDR1 SGHNT, CDR2 YENEEA. DNA for the CDR3: TGTGCCAGCAGCTTAGGAGGGGAGGACTACGAGCAGTACTTC. Its translation: CASSLGGEDYEQYF. Looking up the rest from reference TRBV11-3 and TRBJ2-7 gives the full variable domain: EAGVVQSPRYKIIEKKQPVAFWCNPISGHNTLYWYLQNLGQGPELLIRYENEEAVDDSQLPKDRFSAERLKGVDSTLKIQPAELGDSAVYLCASSLGGEDYEQYFGPGTRLTVT.

The gene calls are TRBV11-3 and TRBJ2-7; D possibly corresponds to TRBD2 (5 bases). This CDR3 region has 15 residues. The germline V and J ends were trimmed by 2 bases and 3 bases, with 14 bases remaining between them. CDR1 SGHNT and CDR2 YENEEA come from the germline V gene. CDR3 sequence: CASSLNYLGDYEQYF. In DNA form, the CDR3 reads TGTGCCAGCAGCTTAAATTACCTCGGGGACTACGAGCAGTACTTC.

This chain joins TRBV11-2 and TRBJ1-1, with no clear D. The CDR3 is 12 residues long. With 7 bases removed from V and 1 base from J, the gap between germline ends came to 7 bases. CDR1 and CDR2 from the germline V gene are SGHAT and FQNNGV. CDR3 in DNA: TGTGCCAGCATCCCGTGGAACACTGAAGCTTTCTTT. Translating it yields CASIPWNTEAFF.

This clone has just one count. The chain has TRBV7-3 and TRBJ2-5; 7 bases agree with TRBD2. With 0 bases clipped from V and 5 bases from J, the junction kept 0 bases outside the gene matches. CDR3 size: 13 residues. CDR1 SGHTA and CDR2 FQGTGA come from the germline V gene. The CDR3 loop is CASSLTGGETQYF. The CDR3 coding sequence is TGTGCCAGCAGCTTAACCGGGGGGGAGACCCAGTACTTC.

This rearrangement joins TRBV28 to TRBJ1-1; D might be TRBD1 (5 bases). Germline-derived CDR1 and CDR2 are MDHEN and SYDVKM. V lost 5 bases, J lost 1 base, and 14 bases lay in between. This CDR3 region has 15 residues. The CDR3 DNA sequence: TGTGCCAGCAGTATCCCGACAGACTCGAACACTGAAGCTTTCTTT. Its translation is CASSIPTDSNTEAFF.